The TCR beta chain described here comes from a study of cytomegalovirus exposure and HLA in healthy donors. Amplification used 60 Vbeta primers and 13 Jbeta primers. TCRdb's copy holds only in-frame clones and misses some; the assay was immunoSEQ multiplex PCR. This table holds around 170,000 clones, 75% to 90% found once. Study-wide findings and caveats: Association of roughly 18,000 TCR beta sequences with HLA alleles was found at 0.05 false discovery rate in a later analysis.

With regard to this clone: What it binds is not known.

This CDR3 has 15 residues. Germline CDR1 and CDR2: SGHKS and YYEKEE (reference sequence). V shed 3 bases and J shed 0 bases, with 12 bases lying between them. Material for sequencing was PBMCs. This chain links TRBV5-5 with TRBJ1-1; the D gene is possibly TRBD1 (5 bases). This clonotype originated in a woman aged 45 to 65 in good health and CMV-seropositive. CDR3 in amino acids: CASSSWGGMNTEAFF. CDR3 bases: TGTGCCAGCAGCTCGTGGGGGGGGATGAACACTGAAGCTTTCTTT.